Listed below are T cell receptor beta chains from one sample, sequenced in a study of shared clonotypes between healthy human individuals. Using immunoSEQ multiplex PCR, the repertoire was profiled, and TCRdb retains in-frame clones only, with some absent. This sample carries 2 million to 2.5 million clones, nearly 97% of them seen once, and the ten largest clones take more than 0.1%. Sequences were obtained from naive CD4+ T cells sorted from blood. Receptor source: a man aged 18 to 30 in good health. Both conserved end residues are part of each CDR3. The D gene is left open where the match is weak. Clone size is shown for a subset of rows, as once, few, many or a class of expanded clone.

size,J,V,D,CDR3,DNA
-,TRBJ1-4,TRBV7-8,-,CASSTRRDPTNEKLFF,TGTGCCAGCAGCACCCGCCGGGATCCAACTAATGAAAAACTGTTTTTT
-,TRBJ1-4,TRBV10-3,TRBD1,CATQGQHDEKLFF,TGTGCCACACAGGGACAGCATGACGAAAAACTGTTTTTT
-,TRBJ2-7,TRBV18,-,CASSPQEGIYEQYF,TGTGCCAGCTCACCACAGGAAGGGATATACGAGCAGTACTTC
-,TRBJ2-3,TRBV4-2,TRBD2,CASSQLLAGGTDTQYF,TGTGCCAGCAGCCAACTCCTAGCGGGGGGCACAGATACGCAGTATTTT
-,TRBJ2-7,TRBV5-1,TRBD1,CASSHGQVEYEQYF,TGCGCCAGCAGCCACGGACAGGTAGAGTACGAGCAGTACTTC
-,TRBJ2-1,TRBV4-3,-,CASSQDYLSYNEQFF,TGCGCCAGCAGCCAGGACTATCTCTCCTACAATGAGCAGTTCTTC
once,TRBJ1-2,TRBV19,-,CASRRDRRANYGYTF,TGTGCCAGTAGGCGGGACCGAAGAGCTAACTATGGCTACACCTTC
-,TRBJ2-7,TRBV11-2,-,CASTVGVSYEQYF,TGTGCCAGCACCGTGGGGGTTTCCTACGAGCAGTACTTC
-,TRBJ1-1,TRBV5-1,-,CASSLGADTEAFF,TGCGCCAGCAGCTTGGGCGCGGACACTGAAGCTTTCTTT
-,TRBJ1-5,TRBV18,-,CASSPKQGADGNQPQHF,TGTGCCAGCTCACCTAAACAGGGAGCGGATGGCAATCAGCCCCAGCATTTT
-,TRBJ1-6,TRBV5-1,TRBD1,CASSVGTGNSPLHF,TGCGCCAGCAGCGTCGGGACAGGGAATTCACCCCTCCACTTT
-,TRBJ2-3,TRBV29-1,TRBD1,CSADSQGAGDTQYF,TGCAGCGCGGACTCACAGGGGGCGGGAGATACGCAGTATTTT
-,TRBJ2-7,TRBV6-1,TRBD1,CASKPGQGALEQYF,TGTGCCAGCAAACCGGGACAGGGGGCGTTGGAGCAGTACTTC
-,TRBJ1-6,TRBV7-2,-,CASSSGSPLHF,TGTGCCAGCAGCTCGGGTTCACCCCTCCACTTT
-,TRBJ2-3,TRBV10-3,TRBD2,CAISESILAGDTQYF,TGTGCCATCAGTGAGTCAATCCTAGCGGGAGATACGCAGTATTTT
-,TRBJ2-5,TRBV9,TRBD1,CASSVVEGAETQYF,TGTGCCAGCAGCGTAGTTGAGGGGGCTGAGACCCAGTACTTC
-,TRBJ2-3,TRBV2,TRBD1,CARRGTGTDTQYF,TGTGCCAGGCGGGGGACAGGGACGGATACGCAGTATTTT
-,TRBJ1-3,TRBV6-1,-,CASRKRGTGGNTIYF,TGTGCCAGCAGAAAACGGGGGACGGGTGGAAACACCATATATTTT
-,TRBJ1-1,TRBV18,TRBD1,CASSSGQGGAFF,TGTGCCAGCTCATCCGGACAGGGTGGAGCTTTCTTT
-,TRBJ1-1,TRBV12-5,-,CASGLRLNTEAFF,TGTGCTAGTGGTTTGAGACTGAACACTGAAGCTTTCTTT
-,TRBJ2-1,TRBV5-6,TRBD2,CASSLSGTGGYRSYNEQFF,TGTGCCAGCAGCTTAAGCGGGACTGGGGGATATCGCTCCTACAATGAGCAGTTCTTC
-,TRBJ2-6,TRBV6-5,-,CAGRRAGANVLTF,TGTGCCGGGCGTCGGGCGGGGGCCAACGTCCTGACTTTC
-,TRBJ2-7,TRBV6-5,TRBD2,CASSWTSGSFIYEQYF,TGTGCCAGCAGTTGGACTAGCGGGAGTTTTATATACGAGCAGTACTTC
once,TRBJ2-3,TRBV27,-,CASTEGGSGPTDTQYF,TGTGCCAGCACGGAGGGTGGTAGCGGACCCACAGATACGCAGTATTTT